One sample yielded the 6 T cell receptor beta chains listed below, sequenced in a study of blood T cell repertoires in COVID-19. The table came from immunoSEQ multiplex PCR; TCRdb's copy has only in-frame clones and leaves some out. The sample consists of about 230,000 clones, around nine tenths of them appearing once. Sequenced material: PBMCs or T cells enriched from blood (not recorded which). The receptors were sampled from a woman in her twenties or thirties with acute COVID-19.

The chain links TRBV19 to TRBJ1-6, with D hard to call. V shed 2 bases and J shed 8 bases, with 10 bases lying between them. Germline V gives CDR1 LNHDA, CDR2 SQIVND (reference sequence). CDR3 length: 14 amino acids. Here the CDR3 DNA reads TGTGCCAGTAGTATATTGAGAGAGGATTCACCCCTCCACTTT. It encodes CASSILREDSPLHF.

The chain's CDR3 is CASSSLPLKQYF. The CDR3 nucleotides are TGTGCCAGCAGTTCACTCCCCCTGAAGCAGTATTTT. The chain is built from TRBV27 and TRBJ2-3; the D is unclear. The CDR3 spans 12 residues. With 4 bases removed from V and 11 bases from J, the gap between germline ends came to 13 bases. Germline V CDR1 and CDR2: MNHEY, SMNVEV (reference sequence).

This chain connects TRBV7-2 to TRBJ2-2; 8 bases line up with TRBD2. V lost 4 bases and J lost 3; bases outside the gene matches: 7. This CDR3 is 16 amino acids long. The germline CDR1 and CDR2 sequences are SGHTA and FQGNSA. The CDR3 nucleotides are TGTGCCAGCAGCTCACTCGGGGGGGATTACACCGGGGAGCTGTTTTTT. This translates into CASSSLGGDYTGELFF.

In this sample, this clone turned up a few times. The V call is TRBV19, the J call TRBJ2-2, with 7 bases fitting TRBD1. The CDR3 sequence is 15 residues long. CDR1 LNHDA and CDR2 SQIVND come from the germline V gene (reference sequence). Unmatched junction bases numbered 5, after V lost 6 bases and J lost 1 base. CDR3 DNA: TGTGCCAGTAGACAGACAGGGCAGAACACCGGGGAGCTGTTTTTT. Translation: CASRQTGQNTGELFF.

The rearrangement joins TRBV3-1 (or the pseudogene TRBV3-2) to TRBJ1-2; no clear D gene. Germline V lookup: CDR1 LGHDT, CDR2 YNNKEL (reference sequence). This CDR3 contains 14 residues. Trimming removed 2 bases at V and 7 bases at J, with 14 bases between. CDR3 coding DNA: TGTGCCAGCAGCCAACGGGAGGTCTCGCGTGGCTACACCTTC. This encodes CASSQREVSRGYTF.

V usage is TRBV7-2 and J usage is TRBJ1-1, with TRBD1 matching 10 bases. The CDR3 has 13 residues. V lost 5 bases to trimming and J lost 5 bases; unmatched junction nucleotides: 2. Germline lookup yields CDR1 SGHTA and CDR2 FQGNSA. This CDR3 is CASSRGQGTEAFF. DNA of the CDR3: TGTGCCAGCAGCAGGGGACAGGGGACTGAAGCTTTCTTT. Combining the CDR3 with reference TRBV7-2 and TRBJ1-1 gives the whole variable domain GAGVSQSPSNKVTEKGKDVELRCDPISGHTALYWYRQSLGQGLEFLIYFQGNSAPDKSGLPSDRFSAERTGGSVSTLTIQRTQQEDSAVYLCASSRGQGTEAFFGQGTRLTVV.